The subject of this entry is one T cell receptor beta chain. Its antigen is not identified. Libraries were prepared by immunoSEQ multiplex PCR; TCRdb keeps only in-frame clonotypes and omits some of them. The data contain 260,000 or so clones, approximately 87% of them singletons. Among the 110 or so subjects of the validation cohort, separate from the 666-subject first cohort, were the donors. The data derive from a study of cytomegalovirus exposure and HLA in healthy donors. Study-level information: The approximately 120 validation repertoires used the same platform as the roughly 670 first-cohort repertoires, a later analysis reported.

Findings and caveats of the study: Investigators reported 150 to 200 TCR beta chains as tied to cytomegalovirus. Clusters of TCRs from the first cohort tended to co-occur in the 90 to 150 validation repertoires (as a later analysis found).

Trimming removed 2 bases from V and 1 base from J; junction bases left unmatched: 4. CDR3 length: 15 residues. Per germline, CDR1 MNHEY and CDR2 SVGAGI. This TCR was sampled from a man between 18 and 29 years old in good health and CMV-seronegative. The rearrangement links TRBV6-5 to TRBJ2-7; 8 bases are shared with TRBD2. Sequenced: PBMCs. CDR3 amino acids: CASSYAGGKSYEQYF. The CDR3 DNA reads as TGTGCCAGCAGTTACGCGGGGGGCAAGTCCTACGAGCAGTACTTC.